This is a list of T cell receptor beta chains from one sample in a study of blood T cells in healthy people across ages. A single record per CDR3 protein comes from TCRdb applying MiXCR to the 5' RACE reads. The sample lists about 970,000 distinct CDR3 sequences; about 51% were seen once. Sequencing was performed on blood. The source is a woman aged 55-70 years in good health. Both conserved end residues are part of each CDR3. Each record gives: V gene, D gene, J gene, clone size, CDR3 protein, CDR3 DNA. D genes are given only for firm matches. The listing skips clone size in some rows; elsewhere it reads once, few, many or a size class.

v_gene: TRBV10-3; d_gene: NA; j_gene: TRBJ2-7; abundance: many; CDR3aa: CAITDGGTYEQYF; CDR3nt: TGTGCCATCACGGACGGAGGGACCTACGAGCAGTACTTC
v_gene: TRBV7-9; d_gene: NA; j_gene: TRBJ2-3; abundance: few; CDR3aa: CASSLDGGRDTQYF; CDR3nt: TGTGCCAGCAGCTTAGACGGCGGCCGGGATACGCAGTATTTT
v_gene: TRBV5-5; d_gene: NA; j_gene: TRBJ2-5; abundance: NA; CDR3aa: CASSLSASAKETQYF; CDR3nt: TGTGCCAGCAGCTTGTCAGCTAGCGCAAAAGAGACCCAGTACTTC
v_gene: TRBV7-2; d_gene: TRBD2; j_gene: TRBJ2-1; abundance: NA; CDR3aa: CASSARRSGRGNEQFF; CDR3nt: TGTGCCAGCAGCGCCCGCCGAAGCGGGAGGGGTAATGAGCAGTTCTTC
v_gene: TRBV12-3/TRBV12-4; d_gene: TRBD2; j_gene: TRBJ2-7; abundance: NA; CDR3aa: CASRVAGAHEQYF; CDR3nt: TGTGCCAGCAGGGTAGCGGGAGCGCACGAGCAGTACTTC
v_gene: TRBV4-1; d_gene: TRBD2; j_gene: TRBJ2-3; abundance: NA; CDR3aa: CASSQDRAGGTDTQYF; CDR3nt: TGCGCCAGCAGCCAAGACAGAGCGGGGGGCACAGATACGCAGTATTTT
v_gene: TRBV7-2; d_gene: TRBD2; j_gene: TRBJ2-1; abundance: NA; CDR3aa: CASSLVAGGHNEQFF; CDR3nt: TGTGCCAGCAGCTTAGTAGCGGGAGGCCACAATGAGCAGTTCTTC
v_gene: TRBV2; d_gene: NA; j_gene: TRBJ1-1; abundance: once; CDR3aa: CASGETDTEAFF; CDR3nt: TGTGCCAGCGGGGAGACGGACACTGAAGCTTTCTTT
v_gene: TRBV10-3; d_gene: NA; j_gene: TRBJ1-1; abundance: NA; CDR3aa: CAISGSVLNTEAFF; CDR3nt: TGTGCCATCAGTGGCAGCGTTTTGAACACTGAAGCTTTCTTT
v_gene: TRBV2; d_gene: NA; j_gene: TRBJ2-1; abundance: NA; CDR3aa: CASSEIRELINEQFF; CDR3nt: TGTGCCAGCAGTGAAATTCGGGAACTCATCAATGAGCAGTTCTTC
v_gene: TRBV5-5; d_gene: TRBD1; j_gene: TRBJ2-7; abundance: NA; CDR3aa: CASSGLGTGDPYEQYF; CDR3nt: TGTGCCAGCAGCGGGTTAGGGACAGGGGATCCCTACGAGCAGTACTTC
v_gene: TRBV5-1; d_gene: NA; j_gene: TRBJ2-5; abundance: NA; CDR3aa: CASSLRRYQETLYF; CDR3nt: TGCGCCAGCAGCCTAAGACGGTACCAAGAGACCCTGTACTTC
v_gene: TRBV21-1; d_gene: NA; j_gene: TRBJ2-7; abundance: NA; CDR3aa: CASSKGGLAGNPYEQYF; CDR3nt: TGTGCCAGCAGCAAAGGAGGACTAGCGGGGAATCCCTACGAGCAGTACTTC
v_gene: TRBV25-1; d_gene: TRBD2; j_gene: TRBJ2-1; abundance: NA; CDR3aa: CASSEYGVAGVDEQFF; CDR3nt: TGTGCCAGCAGTGAATATGGAGTAGCGGGAGTGGATGAGCAGTTCTTC
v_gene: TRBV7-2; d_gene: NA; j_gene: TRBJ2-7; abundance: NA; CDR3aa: CASSLVPLSEQYF; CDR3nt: TGTGCCAGCAGCTTAGTACCTCTGAGCGAGCAGTACTTC
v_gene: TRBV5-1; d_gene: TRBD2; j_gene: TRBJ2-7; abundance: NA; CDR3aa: CASSLGTSGTHEQYF; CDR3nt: TGCGCCAGCAGCTTGGGGACTAGCGGGACCCACGAGCAGTACTTC
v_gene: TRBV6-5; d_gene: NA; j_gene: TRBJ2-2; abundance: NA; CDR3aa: CASKYTRVLRGELFF; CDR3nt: TGTGCCAGCAAGTACACAAGGGTGCTCAGGGGGGAGCTGTTTTTT
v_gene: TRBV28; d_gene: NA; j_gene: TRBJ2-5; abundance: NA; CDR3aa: CASSTRGKETQYF; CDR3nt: TGTGCCAGCAGTACCCGGGGGAAAGAGACCCAGTACTTC
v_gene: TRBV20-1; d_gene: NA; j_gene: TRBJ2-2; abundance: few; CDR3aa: CSGVRRPGELFF; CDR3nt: TGCAGTGGGGTCAGGCGCCCCGGGGAGCTGTTTTTT
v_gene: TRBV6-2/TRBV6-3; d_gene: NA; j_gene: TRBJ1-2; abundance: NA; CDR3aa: CASSYGGRRYGYTF; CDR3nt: TGTGCCAGCAGCTATGGTGGCAGGCGGTATGGCTACACCTTC
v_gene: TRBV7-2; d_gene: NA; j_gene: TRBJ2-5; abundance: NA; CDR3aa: CASSFRGTETQYF; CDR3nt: TGTGCCAGCAGCTTTAGGGGTACAGAGACCCAGTACTTC
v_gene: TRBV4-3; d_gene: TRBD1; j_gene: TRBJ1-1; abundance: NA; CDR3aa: CASSDPTLIRDSEMNTEAFF; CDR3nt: TGCGCCAGCAGCGACCCAACCTTAATCCGGGACAGCGAAATGAACACTGAAGCTTTCTTT
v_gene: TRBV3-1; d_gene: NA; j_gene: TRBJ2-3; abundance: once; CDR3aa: CASSRAGLVTDTQYF; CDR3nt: TGTGCCAGCAGCCGAGCAGGCTTAGTCACAGATACGCAGTATTTT
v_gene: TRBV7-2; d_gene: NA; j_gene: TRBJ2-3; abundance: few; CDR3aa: CASSFYGAGNRDTQYF; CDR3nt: TGTGCCAGCAGCTTTTACGGGGCGGGTAACAGGGATACGCAGTATTTT
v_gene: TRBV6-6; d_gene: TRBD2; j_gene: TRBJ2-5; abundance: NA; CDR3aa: CASSPSLTSVETQYF; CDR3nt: TGTGCCAGCAGTCCAAGCCTGACTAGCGTAGAGACCCAGTACTTC
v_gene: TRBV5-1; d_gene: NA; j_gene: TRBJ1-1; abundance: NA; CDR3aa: CASKVGGENTEAFF; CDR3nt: TGCGCCAGCAAGGTGGGGGGAGAAAACACTGAAGCTTTCTTT
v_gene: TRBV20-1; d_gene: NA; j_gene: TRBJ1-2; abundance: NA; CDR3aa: CSARVLWTFDGYTF; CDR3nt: TGCAGTGCTAGAGTCTTATGGACATTCGATGGCTACACCTTC
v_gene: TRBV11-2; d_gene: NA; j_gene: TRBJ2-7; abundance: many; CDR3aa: CASSLGSNYEQYF; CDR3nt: TGTGCCAGCAGCTTAGGCTCCAACTACGAGCAGTACTTC
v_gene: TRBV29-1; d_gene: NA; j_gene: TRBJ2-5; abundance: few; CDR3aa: CSGTLGFRQETQYF; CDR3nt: TGCAGCGGTACGCTGGGGTTTCGGCAAGAGACCCAGTACTTC